These 10 T cell receptor beta chains were sequenced from one sample in a study of cytomegalovirus exposure and HLA in healthy donors. The PCR made use of 60 Vbeta and 13 Jbeta primers. Data came from immunoSEQ multiplex PCR; TCRdb stores just in-frame clones and leaves some out. Here the sample spans 100,000 to 130,000 clones, over 70% being singletons. Source material: PBMCs. The receptors stem from a man younger than 45 in good health and CMV-seronegative.

This sequence joins TRBV5-6 and TRBJ1-5, with TRBD1 matching over 9 bases. The CDR3 contains 16 residues. Germline V gene sequence: CDR1 SGHDT, CDR2 YYEEEE. J lost 3 bases, V lost 4 bases, and 8 bases had no gene match. Here the CDR3 DNA reads TGTGCCAGCAGCCATACAGGGGGCACGGTCAATCAGCCCCAGCATTTT. This codes for CASSHTGGTVNQPQHF.

The rearrangement joins TRBV7-9 to TRBJ1-1; D remains ambiguous. This CDR3 has 14 residues. V shed 5 bases and J shed 1 base, with 11 bases lying between them. Germline assignment: CDR1 SEHNR and CDR2 FQNEAQ (reference sequence). The CDR3 bases are TGTGCCAGCAGCCCTCGGAGGCCGAACACTGAAGCTTTCTTT. The encoded protein is CASSPRRPNTEAFF.

This clone showed up just once. The V and J genes are TRBV6-5 and TRBJ2-5, with 9 bases fitting TRBD2. This CDR3 comprises 15 residues. Germline lookup yields CDR1 MNHEY and CDR2 SVGAGI. The J segment lost 0 bases and the V segment lost 2 bases, leaving 1 base of the junction unmatched. This CDR3 reads CASSYLAGNQETQYF. In DNA form, the CDR3 reads TGTGCCAGCAGTTACCTAGCGGGGAACCAAGAGACCCAGTACTTC.

This clone was seen only a few times. The chain employs TRBV2 and TRBJ2-3; 8 bases align to TRBD2. CDR3 length: 14 residues. V lost 9 bases to trimming and J lost 0 bases; unmatched junction nucleotides: 5. The germline CDR1 and CDR2 sequences are SNHLY and FYNNEI. CDR3 residues: CASGRGGSTDTQYF. In DNA, the CDR3 is TGTGCCAGTGGTCGGGGGGGAAGCACAGATACGCAGTATTTT.

This clone has just a few counts. The V call is TRBV5-1, the J call TRBJ2-7; 8 nucleotides match TRBD1. The CDR3 consists of 11 residues. CDR1 and CDR2 (germline): SGHRS, YFSETQ. V was pared by 4 bases and J by 13 bases, with 7 bases of the junction left unmatched. The CDR3 loop is CASSQDRVSYF. The DNA of the CDR3 is TGCGCCAGCAGCCAGGACAGGGTGAGCTACTTC.

The chain joins TRBV30 to TRBJ2-1; a possible D gene is TRBD2 (6 bases). V lost 2 bases and J lost 6, with 17 bases in between. CDR3 size: 15 residues. Germline V lookup: CDR1 GTSNPN, CDR2 SVGIG (reference sequence). In DNA form, the CDR3 reads TGTGCCTGGAGTCGAGCCGGGACTTCCAGCAATGAGCAGTTCTTC. Its translation is CAWSRAGTSSNEQFF.

In its sample, this clone was seen once. V is TRBV6-1 and J is TRBJ2-1, with 12 bases aligning to TRBD2. Germline V gene sequence: CDR1 MNHNS, CDR2 SASEGT. The CDR3 covers 15 residues. The V gene end was trimmed by 4 bases and the J gene end by 8 bases; junction bases not matched to a gene: 6. The CDR3 sequence is CASSGGLAGADEQFF. CDR3 in DNA: TGTGCCAGCAGTGGGGGACTAGCGGGCGCGGATGAGCAGTTCTTC.

The rearrangement joins TRBV5-4 to TRBJ2-7; 10 bases fit TRBD2. The CDR3 sequence is 15 residues long. V gave up 4 bases and J gave up 0 bases; unmatched junction bases: 4. Germline CDR1 and CDR2: SGHNT and YYREEE (reference sequence). CDR3 bases: TGTGCCAGCAGCGGTAGCGGGAGGAGCTCCTACGAGCAGTACTTC. It specifies CASSGSGRSSYEQYF.

The J gene is TRBJ2-7, the V gene TRBV2; D is unclear. Trimming pared 5 bases from V and 0 bases from J, leaving 2 bases between. This CDR3 is 11 amino acids long. CDR1 and CDR2 from the germline V gene are SNHLY and FYNNEI. The CDR3 reads CASSLSYEQYF. The CDR3 DNA is TGTGCCAGCAGTCTCTCCTACGAGCAGTACTTC.

V is TRBV4-1 and J is TRBJ2-7; 8 bases are a match to TRBD2. J gave up 4 bases and V 5 bases, and 10 bases lay outside the gene matches. Germline loops: CDR1 MGHRA, CDR2 YSYEKL. The CDR3 runs 15 residues. CDR3 region: CASSTSPAGVYEQYF. The CDR3 DNA reads TGCGCCAGCAGCACAAGCCCAGCGGGAGTGTACGAGCAGTACTTC.